A selection of T cell receptor beta chains follows, all from one sample in a study of brain T cells in children with intractable seizures. Only in-frame clones appear in the TCRdb table, and some are missing; sequencing was by immunoSEQ multiplex PCR. Altogether hundreds of thousands of clones are present, approximately 93% being singletons, with the ten largest covering roughly 5.7%. Sequences were derived from peripheral blood, sampled 4 to 5 months after surgery. These receptors all stem from a boy in the first two years of life with tuberous sclerosis and intractable seizures. Each CDR3 is given with its conserved first and last residue. D genes are given only for firm matches. The size field is filled for only some rows; it gives once, few, many or a size class.

D	size	V	J	DNA	CDR3
TRBD1	.	TRBV3-1/TRBV3-2	TRBJ2-5	TGTGCCAGCAGCCATGCGAGAACAGGGGATCAAGAGACCCAGTACTTC	CASSHARTGDQETQYF
.	.	TRBV27	TRBJ2-7	TGTGCCAGCAGTTCCGTACATTCTGGGAGCTCCTACGAGCAGTACTTC	CASSSVHSGSSYEQYF
.	.	TRBV6-5	TRBJ2-5	TGTGCCAGCAGGACCGGACGGCTGGCAGAGACCCAGTACTTC	CASRTGRLAETQYF
.	.	TRBV2	TRBJ2-1	TGTGCCAGCCCCGGTCCCAATGAGCAGTTCTTC	CASPGPNEQFF
.	.	TRBV11-2	TRBJ2-7	TGTGCCAGCAGCTCCGGGACCTACGAGCAGTACTTC	CASSSGTYEQYF
.	.	TRBV7-2	TRBJ2-3	TGTGCCAGCAGCAATGGGGGCACAGATACGCAGTATTTT	CASSNGGTDTQYF
.	.	TRBV12-3/TRBV12-4	TRBJ2-7	TGTGCCAGCAGTTTAGCGGGGTCCTACGAGCAGTACTTC	CASSLAGSYEQYF
.	.	TRBV2	TRBJ2-7	TGTGCCAGCAGTGAGGCAGGGGCCCCCTACGAGCAGTACTTC	CASSEAGAPYEQYF
TRBD1	few	TRBV7-3	TRBJ1-1	TGTGCCAGCAGCCTTCGTAGACAGGGGAGAACTGAAGCTTTCTTT	CASSLRRQGRTEAFF
.	.	TRBV5-1	TRBJ1-4	TGCGCCAGCAGCTGGGAGCCCAATGAAAAACTGTTTTTT	CASSWEPNEKLFF
.	.	TRBV5-1	TRBJ2-1	TGCGCCAGCAGCGGGGGACTGTGGAATGAGCAGTTCTTC	CASSGGLWNEQFF
.	few	TRBV2	TRBJ1-6	TGTGCCAGCAAGGGAATAGGCTATAATTCACCCCTCCACTTT	CASKGIGYNSPLHF
.	.	TRBV7-3	TRBJ1-1	TGTGCCAGCAGCTTAAACAGTCTGAACACTGAAGCTTTCTTT	CASSLNSLNTEAFF
.	.	TRBV3-1/TRBV3-2	TRBJ2-5	TGTGCCAGCAGCCAAAACGGGGTGGACCAGTACTTC	CASSQNGVDQYF
TRBD1	once	TRBV10-3	TRBJ2-2	TGTGCCATCAGTGGAGGGGGCGGCGGGGAGCTGTTTTTT	CAISGGGGGELFF
.	.	TRBV7-9	TRBJ1-1	TGTGCCAGCAGCTTAATTGGGGCAGCCGGGGGAGCTTTCTTT	CASSLIGAAGGAFF
TRBD2	.	TRBV3-1/TRBV3-2	TRBJ2-3	TGTGCCAGCAGCCAAGATGGGCGGGGGGGTAGCACAGATACGCAGTATTTT	CASSQDGRGGSTDTQYF
.	once	TRBV9	TRBJ1-3	TGTGCCAGCAGCGTAGGGGGCGGGGGAGATGGAAACACCATATATTTT	CASSVGGGGDGNTIYF
.	.	TRBV4-1	TRBJ2-7	TGCGCCAGCAGCCAAGATATTATTAGGACCTACGAGCAGTACTTC	CASSQDIIRTYEQYF
TRBD2	.	TRBV20-1	TRBJ2-5	TGCAGTGCTAGTAGCGGGGGGGTCGGGACCCAGTACTTC	CSASSGGVGTQYF
.	.	TRBV5-4	TRBJ2-7	TGTGCCAGCAGCCCCGGGACGGGTTCCTACGAGCAGTACTTC	CASSPGTGSYEQYF
TRBD1	.	TRBV3-1/TRBV3-2	TRBJ2-7	TGTGCCAGCAGCCAAGCTTGGACAGGAAACACCTACGAGCAGTACTTC	CASSQAWTGNTYEQYF
.	.	TRBV4-1	TRBJ2-2	TGCGCCAGCAGCCAAGTTGGTAGCGGCGGGGAGCTGTTTTTT	CASSQVGSGGELFF
.	.	TRBV3-1/TRBV3-2	TRBJ2-5	TGTGCCAGCAGCCCCCGGGACTTTGGGGAGACCCAGTACTTC	CASSPRDFGETQYF
TRBD2	.	TRBV9	TRBJ2-7	TGTGCCAGCAACGTAGCGGGTCTCGCCTACGAGCAGTACTTC	CASNVAGLAYEQYF
.	.	TRBV4-1	TRBJ2-2	TGCGCCAGCAGCCAAATTCCAGGGGCCGGGGAGCTGTTTTTT	CASSQIPGAGELFF
.	.	TRBV5-1	TRBJ1-2	TGCGCCAGCAGCGTCTGGCGATCGGGCTACACCTTC	CASSVWRSGYTF
.	.	TRBV7-9	TRBJ1-2	TGTGCCAGCAGCTTTGGTTTGGCGTCAGAAAAGAACTATGGCTACACCTTC	CASSFGLASEKNYGYTF
TRBD2	.	TRBV11-2	TRBJ2-2	TGTGCCAGCAGCTTAGACCAACAGACTAGCGGGAGTACCACCGGGGAGCTGTTTTTT	CASSLDQQTSGSTTGELFF
.	once	TRBV4-1	TRBJ1-1	TGCGCCAGCAGCCAAGGTCCGGGGAACACTGAAGCTTTCTTT	CASSQGPGNTEAFF
.	.	TRBV19	TRBJ2-1	TGTGCCAGTAGTATCTCTTCGGGCCCCCTCAATGAGCAGTTCTTC	CASSISSGPLNEQFF
TRBD1	.	TRBV30	TRBJ1-2	TGTGCCTGGAGTGCCCTGGACAGGTCGGACTATGGCTACACCTTC	CAWSALDRSDYGYTF
TRBD1	.	TRBV6-5	TRBJ1-1	TGTGCCAGCAGCCGAACTGGGACAGGTAATATTGAAGCTTTCTTT	CASSRTGTGNIEAFF
TRBD1	.	TRBV5-1	TRBJ2-1	TGCGCCAGCAGCTACGGACAGGGCTCCTACAATGAGCAGTTCTTC	CASSYGQGSYNEQFF
.	.	TRBV19	TRBJ1-5	TGTGCCAGTAGGACCTTGTTAGGGGGTGGCAATCAGCCCCAGCATTTT	CASRTLLGGGNQPQHF
TRBD1	once	TRBV6-5	TRBJ2-7	TGTGCCACGGAGACAGGGGGTATCCACGAGCAGTACTTC	CATETGGIHEQYF
.	.	TRBV5-1	TRBJ1-3	TGCGCCAGCAGCTTAGAATCATGGACTGGAAACACCATATATTTT	CASSLESWTGNTIYF
.	.	TRBV2	TRBJ2-7	TGTGCCAGCCGACAGGACTCTTCCTACGAGCAGTACTTC	CASRQDSSYEQYF
TRBD2	.	TRBV10-3	TRBJ2-7	TGTGCCATCAGTGAGTCGGGACTAGCGGGTGCTTCCTACGAGCAGTACTTC	CAISESGLAGASYEQYF
.	once	TRBV30	TRBJ1-1	TGTGCCTGGACCTACACCATGGGGACTGAAGCTTTCTTT	CAWTYTMGTEAFF
.	.	TRBV11-1	TRBJ1-6	TGTGCCAGCAGCTTTACCAGCTCCTATAATTCACCCCTCCACTTT	CASSFTSSYNSPLHF
TRBD2	.	TRBV3-1/TRBV3-2	TRBJ2-3	TGTGCCAGCAGCCAAGAAGGACTAGGAGATACGCAGTATTTT	CASSQEGLGDTQYF
.	.	TRBV19	TRBJ1-4	TGTGCCAGTAGTATGGGGGGCGTAGAGAGCGAAAAACTGTTTTTT	CASSMGGVESEKLFF
.	.	TRBV11-1	TRBJ1-3	TGTGCCAGCAGCTTACAGGCAGTCAGCTCTGGAAACACCATATATTTT	CASSLQAVSSGNTIYF
.	.	TRBV7-9	TRBJ2-7	TGTGCCAGCAGCTTTTCCGGCCGGTCCCACGAGCAGTACTTC	CASSFSGRSHEQYF
TRBD2	.	TRBV19	TRBJ2-4	TGTGCCAGTAGTGTAAGCGGGACTAGCGGTGCCAAAAACATTCAGTACTTC	CASSVSGTSGAKNIQYF
TRBD2	once	TRBV10-2	TRBJ2-7	TGCGCCAGCCGAGCGGGAGGCGCCTACGAGCAGTACTTC	CASRAGGAYEQYF
TRBD2	.	TRBV10-1	TRBJ2-2	TGCGCCAGCAGTGAGCGAGCGGGAGAGACCGGGGAGCTGTTTTTT	CASSERAGETGELFF
.	.	TRBV3-1/TRBV3-2	TRBJ1-5	TGTGCCAGCAGCCACCGGACCGCTTCCATATGGCAGCCCCAGCATTTT	CASSHRTASIWQPQHF
.	.	TRBV2	TRBJ1-2	TGTGCCAGCAGTGCTCTGGGGCGCGGCTACACCTTC	CASSALGRGYTF
.	.	TRBV27	TRBJ1-2	TGTGCCAGCAGTCAAGATTTAGGGGGTGGTGGCTACACCTTC	CASSQDLGGGGYTF
.	.	TRBV7-2	TRBJ2-7	TGTGCCAGCAGCTTAGGAAGGAGCTCCTACGAGCAGTACTTC	CASSLGRSSYEQYF
.	.	TRBV6-6	TRBJ2-7	TGTGCCAGCAGTTACTCGGACGGATCCTACGAGCAGTACTTC	CASSYSDGSYEQYF